This paragraph reports one T cell receptor beta chain. Its target is not known. This specimen belongs to a study of vaccination effects on CD4 cells after COVID-19. Study at large: With around 10 ug/ml peptides and around 9.6 IU/ml IL-2, roughly 2.1 million PBMC per well were cultured.

On approximately day 9 of culture, CD4+ T cells were separated out. Two-dose BNT162b2 or mRNA-1273 vaccination was given to participants. All vaccine recipients tested negative for nucleocapsid antibodies and had never contracted SARS-CoV-2 infection. Researchers swapped half the medium for IL-2 medium on both days 3 and 7. The CDR3 spans 14 residues. CDR1 and CDR2 (germline): SGHDT, YYEEEE. Trimming took 4 bases from V and 3 from J; bases not matched to a gene: 4. The method was immunoSEQ multiplex PCR; TCRdb's version includes in-frame clones alone and lacks a portion of them. There are approximately 47,000 clones in the sample; around 70% occur only once, and 5.5% to 8% lies in the top ten.

This sample comprised CD4+ T cells from PBMCs cultured without peptide, obtained after COVID-19 vaccination. The genes are TRBV5-6 and TRBJ2-5, with TRBD2 matching 9 bases. This clonotype was obtained from a human donor who received a COVID-19 vaccine. The CDR3 here is CASSPGTSKETQYF. The CDR3, as DNA: TGTGCCAGCAGCCCCGGGACTAGCAAAGAGACCCAGTACTTC.